This T cell receptor (beta chain) was profiled in a study of patients and donors after allogeneic stem cell transplantation. The CDR3 sequence is 13 residues long. V was clipped by 4 bases and J by 5 bases, with 11 bases between them. Germline assignment: CDR1 MNHEY and CDR2 SVGAGI. This clonotype was seen more than once but under ten times. MiXCR, run by TCRdb on the RT-PCR reads, gives a single entry per CDR3 protein. The table lists over 150,000 distinct CDR3 sequences, roughly 31% of them singletons. The TCR sequence derives from a human donor who was either an allogeneic HSCT recipient or a stem cell or donor lymphocyte infusion donor (not recorded which). It is not recorded whose cells these are; they may come from a transplant donor. Input material: blood, either unsorted or a sorted T cell fraction (not recorded which). This rearrangement joins TRBV6-5 to TRBJ1-1; D is unclear. CDR3 sequence: CASSLIGETEAFF. CDR3 sequence (DNA): TGTGCCAGCAGTTTAATCGGGGAAACTGAAGCTTTCTTT.